One and the same sample provided the 18 T cell receptor beta chains below, sequenced in a study of blood T cell repertoires in COVID-19 (dated by TCRdb to 2018 to 2020). Preparation of the library involved the immunoSEQ multiplex PCR assay. TCRdb re-hosts the immuneACCESS table, in-frame sequences only. Its copies lack some clones; in the studies checked, an unresolved V gene accounts for under half of them, and the cause for the rest is not known. The sample yields some 290,000 clones; more than 90% were counted once. The top ten clones comprise 3% to 5% of the sample. What was sequenced was PBMCs or T cells enriched from blood (not recorded which). Source of these receptors: a woman in her twenties or thirties who had been exposed to COVID-19.

This clone is a singleton in its sample. The J gene is TRBJ1-2, the V gene TRBV19, with 11 bases matching TRBD1. Germline V gene data show CDR1 as LNHDA and CDR2 as SQIVND (reference sequence). The CDR3 has 14 amino acids. V lost 5 bases to trimming and J lost 8 bases; unmatched junction nucleotides: 7. The DNA for the CDR3 is TGTGCCAGTAGTTCGGACAGGGGGCGACGAGGCTACACCTTC. This gives the protein CASSSDRGRRGYTF.

The V and J genes are TRBV5-5 and TRBJ2-5; 10 bases fit TRBD2. The CDR3 spans 18 residues. The V and J ends lost 1 base and 0 bases, in that order; junction bases with no gene match: 9. CDR1 is SGHKS, CDR2 YYEKEE, per germline (reference sequence). CDR3 sequence (DNA): TGTGCCAGCAGCTTGTGGCTAGCGGGGGATGGGGACCAAGAGACCCAGTACTTC. Its protein is CASSLWLAGDGDQETQYF.

The rearrangement uses TRBV25-1 and TRBJ1-6; a possible D gene is TRBD1 (5 bases). CDR3 length: 16 amino acids. CDR1 is MGHDK and CDR2 is SYGVNS in the germline V gene. V lost 1 base and J 8 bases, leaving 15 bases between the germline ends. The CDR3 bases are TGTGCCAGCAGTGAATTTAAACCCGCGGGGGATTCACCCCTCCACTTT. It yields the protein CASSEFKPAGDSPLHF.

The chain joins TRBV25-1 to TRBJ1-1; 9 nucleotides align to TRBD1. V gave up 6 bases and J gave up 4 bases; unmatched junction bases: 6. Germline loops: CDR1 MGHDK, CDR2 SYGVNS. This CDR3 contains 14 residues. CDR3 DNA sequence: TGTGCCAGCAGAGAACAGGGGGCTAGCACTGAAGCTTTCTTT. This encodes CASREQGASTEAFF.

This rearrangement joins TRBV29-1 to TRBJ1-6; D call uncertain. Germline loops: CDR1 SQVTM, CDR2 ANQGSEA. The CDR3 loop spans 13 amino acids. Trimming stripped 6 bases from V and 0 bases from J, with 6 bases between. The CDR3 nucleotides are TGCAGCGTCCTGAGCTCCTATAATTCACCCCTCCACTTT. Protein product: CSVLSSYNSPLHF. Looking up the rest from reference TRBV29-1 and TRBJ1-6 gives the full variable domain: SAVISQKPSRDICQRGTSLTIQCQVDSQVTMMFWYRQQPGQSLTLIATANQGSEATYESGFVIDKFPISRPNLTFSTLTVSNMSPEDSSIYLCSVLSSYNSPLHFGNGTRLTVT.

The gene calls are TRBV21-1 and TRBJ1-6; the D call TRBD1 from the table was never checked on the DNA. TRBV21-1 is flagged as a pseudogene. The CDR3 spans 17 residues. DNA of the CDR3: TGTGCCAGCAGCAAATCAACACCTCACTCCTATAATTCACCCCTCCACTTT. Residues: CASSKSTPHSYNSPLHF.

The chain's CDR3 is CASSLGRGGGYTF. The CDR3 DNA reads TGTGCCAGCAGTTTAGGGAGGGGCGGTGGCTACACCTTC. This rearrangement joins TRBV12-3 or TRBV12-4 to TRBJ1-2, with D possibly matching TRBD1 (5 bases). This CDR3 spans 13 amino acids. Trimming took 1 base from V and 7 from J, leaving 10 bases between them.

V and J are TRBV7-2 and TRBJ2-3, with a possible D match to TRBD2 (5 bases). This CDR3 region has 14 residues. Germline V gene sequence: CDR1 SGHTA, CDR2 FQGNSA. Trimming left V 5 bases short and J 0 bases short, with 9 bases between. DNA of the CDR3: TGTGCCAGCAGCCGCCGGACTAGCACAGATACGCAGTATTTT. Its protein is CASSRRTSTDTQYF.

The rearrangement uses TRBV4-1 and TRBJ2-5, with D unclear. From germline, CDR1 is MGHRA and CDR2 YSYEKL. This CDR3 has 12 residues. Trimming left V 3 bases short and J 4 bases short, with 6 bases between. The CDR3 spells CASSHSGETQYF. The CDR3 DNA sequence: TGCGCCAGCAGCCATAGTGGAGAGACCCAGTACTTC.

The chain employs TRBV12-5 and TRBJ2-5; the D gene is possibly TRBD1 (7 bases). V dropped 5 bases and J dropped 1 base, with 26 bases sitting between them. CDR1 and CDR2 from the germline V gene are LGHNT and FRNRAP. There are 19 residues in the CDR3. The CDR3 loop is CASGPRSLQTGRSQETQYF. The CDR3 DNA reads TGTGCTAGTGGTCCCCGGAGCCTACAGACAGGGAGGTCCCAAGAGACCCAGTACTTC.

In its sample, this clone was seen a few times. The chain links TRBV15 to TRBJ2-5, with 10 bases identical to TRBD2. V shed 1 base, J shed 3 bases, and the junction held 14 bases outside the gene matches. CDR1 and CDR2 (germline): LNHNV, YYDKDF (reference sequence). The CDR3 length is 19 residues. CDR3 protein: CATSRVSPLITSGEETQYF. CDR3 in DNA: TGTGCCACCAGCAGAGTATCCCCCCTAATTACTAGCGGGGAAGAGACCCAGTACTTC.

The J gene is TRBJ1-3, the V gene TRBV5-1, with TRBD1 matching 7 bases. This CDR3 has 19 residues. Trimming took 4 bases from V and 0 from J; bases not matched to a gene: 16. Per the germline V gene, CDR1 is SGHRS and CDR2 is YFSETQ. CDR3 protein: CASSLVAGTVGRSGNTIYF. The CDR3 bases are TGCGCCAGCAGCCTCGTGGCCGGGACAGTCGGCCGCTCTGGAAACACCATATATTTT.

The V call is TRBV4-1, the J call TRBJ1-5; TRBD1 might be the D (6 bases). The CDR3 contains 19 residues. Germline V gene data show CDR1 as MGHRA and CDR2 as YSYEKL. The ends were cut back, 0 bases at V and 6 bases at J, with 24 bases in the middle. CDR3 protein: CASSQDLRGPTLRGQPQHF. CDR3 nucleotides: TGCGCCAGCAGCCAAGATCTCAGGGGCCCTACTCTAAGGGGTCAGCCCCAGCATTTT.

The rearrangement joins TRBV4-3 to TRBJ2-1; D perhaps matches TRBD2 (5 bases). The CDR3 extends over 17 amino acids. Germline-derived CDR1 and CDR2 are LGHNA and YSLEER. Trimming took off 3 bases at V and 4 bases at J, with 19 bases between the two ends. The CDR3 DNA is TGCGCCAGCAGCCAGGCCCCCAGCGGAGCCAGTTACAATGAGCAGTTCTTC. Its protein is CASSQAPSGASYNEQFF.

The chain carries TRBV5-1 and TRBJ1-4; 8 bases are a match to TRBD1. The CDR3 runs 15 residues. The trim removed 4 bases at V and 2 bases at J, leaving 4 bases unmatched. Germline V CDR1 and CDR2: SGHRS, YFSETQ. The DNA for the CDR3 is TGCGCCAGCAGCGCCACAGGGGGGACTAATGAAAAACTGTTTTTT. It yields the protein CASSATGGTNEKLFF. Combining the CDR3 with reference TRBV5-1 and TRBJ1-4 gives the whole variable domain KAGVTQTPRYLIKTRGQQVTLSCSPISGHRSVSWYQQTPGQGLQFLFEYFSETQRNKGNFPGRFSGRQFSNSRSEMNVSTLELGDSALYLCASSATGGTNEKLFFGSGTQLSVL.

This chain connects TRBV5-4 to TRBJ1-2; D may be TRBD1 (6 bases). The CDR3 totals 14 residues. Trimming stripped 4 bases from V and 3 bases from J, with 13 bases between. Per germline, CDR1 SGHNT and CDR2 YYREEE (reference sequence). The CDR3 bases are TGTGCCAGCAGCCGCAGGGAGGGGGACTATGGCTACACCTTC. Amino acid sequence: CASSRREGDYGYTF.

The genes are TRBV7-2 and TRBJ1-1, with D tentatively TRBD1 (6 bases). This CDR3 is 13 amino acids long. CDR1 and CDR2 (germline): SGHTA, FQGNSA. Trimming cost V 3 bases and J 2 bases, with 7 bases left between them. The DNA of the CDR3 is TGTGCCAGCAGCTTCAGGGGAAACACTGAAGCTTTCTTT. Amino acid sequence: CASSFRGNTEAFF.

The chain has TRBV19 and TRBJ1-4; D perhaps matches TRBD1 (6 bases). Per germline, CDR1 LNHDA and CDR2 SQIVND (reference sequence). The germline V and J ends were trimmed by 6 bases and 6 bases, with 17 bases remaining between them. This CDR3 contains 15 residues. The CDR3 DNA is TGTGCCAGTAGCCCGACAGGTACACGGGATGAAAAACTGTTTTTT. It encodes CASSPTGTRDEKLFF.